One T cell receptor beta chain is described in this entry. Its antigen is undetermined. The data derive from a study of long-term antiretroviral therapy in people with HIV. Study details: Specimens dating back about a decade before the 2015 immediate-ART recommendation are the oldest included. Findings and limits, study-wide: HIV repertoires had narrower CDR3 length ranges than controls. The study collected no data on ART adherence, viral resistance or therapy changes.

V was clipped by 3 bases and J by 0 bases, with 12 bases between them. CDR1 and CDR2 (germline): LNHDA, SQIVND (reference sequence). The CDR3 covers 16 residues. At the survey level, the v3.0 immunoSEQ assay was run. For each individual sample, sequencing targeted 40,000-50,000 T-cell genomes. Sequencing used immunoSEQ multiplex PCR; TCRdb keeps in-frame clones, though not all of them. The sample includes more than 45,000 clones, approximately 79% of them seen just once. The material was unsorted PBMCs, obtained 0.8 years after starting antiretroviral therapy. The chain uses TRBV19 and TRBJ2-4, with TRBD2 as a possible D gene (6 bases). This sequence originates from a woman younger than 35 with HIV. Here the CDR3 reads CASSIGGAIAKNIQYF. The CDR3 DNA is TGTGCCAGTAGTATTGGAGGGGCTATAGCCAAAAACATTCAGTACTTC.